The present TCR beta chain was sequenced within a study of OX40 agonist ivuxolimab in advanced cancers. Study-level results: On average, a greater number of expanded clones characterised CD8+ T cells relative to CD4+. The expanded peripheral T cells' antigen specificity was not determined.

Samples of blood were obtained at baseline, on cycle 4 day 1, and on cycle 7 day 1. Turning to this clone: Its target is not known.

Some clones are missing from TCRdb's copy, which holds only in-frame ones; the method was immunoSEQ multiplex PCR. Of about 64,000 clones detected, 80% to 90% appear once; the ten largest clones hold around 10%. V was pared by 1 base and J by 0 bases, with 14 bases between. The CDR3 runs 17 residues. Germline V CDR1 and CDR2: SGHKS, YYEKEE (reference sequence). This TCR derives from an adult with an advanced solid tumor such as melanoma, head and neck, liver or kidney cancer. Sequenced material: CD4+ or CD8+ T cells sorted from blood, taken in a trial of the OX40 agonist ivuxolimab. The chain couples TRBV5-5 to TRBJ1-3, with D unclear. DNA for the CDR3: TGTGCCAGCAGCTTGCGATTGTACGAGAGCTCTGGAAACACCATATATTTT. Encoded protein: CASSLRLYESSGNTIYF.